This TCR beta chain was recorded in a study of blood T cell dynamics during melanoma immunotherapy. Overall study: Standard first-line treatment here was pembrolizumab or nivolumab plus ipilimumab in metastatic melanoma.

The table came from immunoSEQ multiplex PCR; TCRdb's copy has only in-frame clones and leaves some out. The data show about 5,600 clones, 84% seen once. The CDR3 consists of 15 residues. Trimming left V 0 bases short and J 1 base short, with 7 bases between. From germline, CDR1 is SGHAT and CDR2 FQNNGV. Specified time point: week 3, after first cycle of checkpoint inhibitor. Samples come from before therapy and from week 3 after the first blockade cycle. This chain uses TRBV11-2 with TRBJ2-1; a possible D gene is TRBD1 (5 bases). The specimen comprised blood, sampled from a patient treated with checkpoint blockade. The TCR sequence derives from a human donor with melanoma. Some clones in this sample may be carry-over from other donors' samples. In DNA, the CDR3 is TGTGCCAGCAGCTTAGAAAGGGGATCCTACAATGAGCAGTTCTTC. This translates into CASSLERGSYNEQFF. The variable domain in full, completed from reference TRBV11-2 and TRBJ2-1, reads EAGVAQSPRYKIIEKRQSVAFWCNPISGHATLYWYQQILGQGPKLLIQFQNNGVVDDSQLPKDRFSAERLKGVDSTLKIQPAKLEDSAVYLCASSLERGSYNEQFFGPGTRLTVL.